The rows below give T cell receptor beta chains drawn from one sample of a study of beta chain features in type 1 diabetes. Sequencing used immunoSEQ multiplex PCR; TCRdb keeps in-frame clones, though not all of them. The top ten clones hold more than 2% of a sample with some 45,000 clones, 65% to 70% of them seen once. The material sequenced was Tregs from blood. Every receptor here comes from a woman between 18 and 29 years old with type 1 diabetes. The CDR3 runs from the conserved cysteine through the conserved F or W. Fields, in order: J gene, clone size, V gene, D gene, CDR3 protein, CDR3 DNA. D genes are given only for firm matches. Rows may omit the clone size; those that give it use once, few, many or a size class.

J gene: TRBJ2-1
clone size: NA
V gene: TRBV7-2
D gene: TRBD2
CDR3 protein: CASSLRGGAYNEQFF
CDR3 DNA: TGTGCCAGCAGCTTACGGGGGGGGGCCTACAATGAGCAGTTCTTC

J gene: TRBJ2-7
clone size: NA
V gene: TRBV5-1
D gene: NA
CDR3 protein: CASSLVDPRDNEQYF
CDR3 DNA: TGCGCCAGCAGCTTGGTCGATCCCCGGGACAACGAGCAGTACTTC

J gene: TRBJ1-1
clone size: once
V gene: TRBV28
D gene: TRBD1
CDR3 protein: CASSLYGTGIYTEAFF
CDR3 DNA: TGTGCCAGCAGTTTATATGGGACAGGGATTTACACTGAAGCTTTCTTT

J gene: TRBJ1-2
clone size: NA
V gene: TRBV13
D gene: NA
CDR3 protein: CASSFRDSTNYHGYTF
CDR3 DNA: TGTGCCAGCAGCTTTCGTGACAGTACCAACTACCATGGCTACACCTTC

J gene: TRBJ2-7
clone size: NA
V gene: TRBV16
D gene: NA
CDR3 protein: CASSQSPGFEQYF
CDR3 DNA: TGTGCCAGCAGCCAATCCCCAGGATTCGAGCAGTACTTC

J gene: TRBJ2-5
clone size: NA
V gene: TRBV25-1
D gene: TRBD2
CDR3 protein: CASSERASGNSETQYF
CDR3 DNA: TGTGCCAGCAGTGAAAGGGCTAGCGGGAATTCAGAGACCCAGTACTTC

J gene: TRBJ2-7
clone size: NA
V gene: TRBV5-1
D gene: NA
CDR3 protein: CASSEGTEQYF
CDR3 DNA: TGCGCCAGCAGCGAGGGTACGGAGCAGTACTTC

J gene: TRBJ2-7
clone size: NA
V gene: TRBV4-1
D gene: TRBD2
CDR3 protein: CASSQDGTSGGIPYEQYF
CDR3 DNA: TGCGCCAGCAGCCAAGATGGGACTAGCGGGGGGATCCCCTACGAGCAGTACTTC

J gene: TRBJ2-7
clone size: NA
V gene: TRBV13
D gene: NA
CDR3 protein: CASSSWGGGSAYEQYF
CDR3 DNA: TGTGCCAGCAGCTCTTGGGGGGGCGGGAGTGCGTACGAGCAGTACTTC

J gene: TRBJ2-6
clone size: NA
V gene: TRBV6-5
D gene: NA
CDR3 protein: CASSYGSSGANVLTF
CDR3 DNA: TGTGCCAGCAGTTACGGGAGCTCTGGGGCCAACGTCCTGACTTTC

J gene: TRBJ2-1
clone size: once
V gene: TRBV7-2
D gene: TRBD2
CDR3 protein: CASSLAGTSIEQFF
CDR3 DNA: TGTGCCAGCAGCTTAGCCGGGACTAGCATTGAGCAGTTCTTC

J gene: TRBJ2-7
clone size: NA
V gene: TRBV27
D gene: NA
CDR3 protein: CASSLRAGLWGSYEQYF
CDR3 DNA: TGTGCCAGCAGTTTACGGGCAGGGCTATGGGGCTCCTACGAGCAGTACTTC

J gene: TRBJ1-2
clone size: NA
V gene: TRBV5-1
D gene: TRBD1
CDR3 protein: CASSLGTGGNGYTF
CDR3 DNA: TGCGCCAGCAGCTTGGGGACAGGGGGCAATGGCTACACCTTC

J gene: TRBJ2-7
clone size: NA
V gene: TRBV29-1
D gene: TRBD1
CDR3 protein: CSVGGQVKDEQYF
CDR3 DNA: TGCAGCGTCGGCGGACAGGTAAAGGACGAGCAGTACTTC

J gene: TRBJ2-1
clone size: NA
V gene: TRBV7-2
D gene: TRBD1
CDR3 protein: CASSLGQQQFF
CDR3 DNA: TGTGCCAGCAGCCTGGGACAGCAGCAGTTCTTC

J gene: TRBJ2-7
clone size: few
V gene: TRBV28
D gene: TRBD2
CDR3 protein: CASSLPTSGVDEQYF
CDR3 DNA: TGTGCCAGCAGTTTACCGACTAGCGGGGTGGACGAGCAGTACTTC

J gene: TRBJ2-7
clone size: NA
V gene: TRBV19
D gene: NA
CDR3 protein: CASSVSTGHRTYEQYF
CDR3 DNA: TGTGCCAGTAGTGTATCGACAGGTCATCGGACCTACGAGCAGTACTTC

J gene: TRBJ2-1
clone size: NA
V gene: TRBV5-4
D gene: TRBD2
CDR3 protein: CASSRGLAVHEQFF
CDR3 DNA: TGTGCCAGCAGCCGGGGACTAGCCGTGCATGAGCAGTTCTTC

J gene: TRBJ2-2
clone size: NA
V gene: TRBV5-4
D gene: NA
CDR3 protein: CASSEAPNTGELFF
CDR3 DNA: TGTGCCAGCAGCGAGGCCCCGAACACCGGGGAGCTGTTTTTT